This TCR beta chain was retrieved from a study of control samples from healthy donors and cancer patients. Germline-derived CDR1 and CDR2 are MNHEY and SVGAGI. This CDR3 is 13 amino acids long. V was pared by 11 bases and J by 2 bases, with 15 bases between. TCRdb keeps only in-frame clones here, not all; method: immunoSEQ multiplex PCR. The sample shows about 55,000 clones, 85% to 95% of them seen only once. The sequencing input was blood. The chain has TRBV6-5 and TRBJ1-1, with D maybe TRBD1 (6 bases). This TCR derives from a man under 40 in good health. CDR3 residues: CACPGAGNTEAFF. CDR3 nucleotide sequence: TGTGCCTGCCCGGGGGCGGGTAACACTGAAGCTTTCTTT.